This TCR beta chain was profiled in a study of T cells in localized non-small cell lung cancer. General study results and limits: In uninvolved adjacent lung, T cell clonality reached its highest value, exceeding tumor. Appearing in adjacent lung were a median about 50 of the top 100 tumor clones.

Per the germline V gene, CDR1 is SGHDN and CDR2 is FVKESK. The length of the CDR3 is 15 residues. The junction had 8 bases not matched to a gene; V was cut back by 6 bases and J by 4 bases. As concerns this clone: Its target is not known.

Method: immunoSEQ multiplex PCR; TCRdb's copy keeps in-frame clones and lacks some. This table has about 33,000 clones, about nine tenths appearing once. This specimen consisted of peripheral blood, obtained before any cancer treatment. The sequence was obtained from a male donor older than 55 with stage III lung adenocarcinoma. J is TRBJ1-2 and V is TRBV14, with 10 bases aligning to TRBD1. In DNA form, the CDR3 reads TGTGCCAGCAGTCGCCCGGGACAGGGGACCTATGGCTACACCTTC. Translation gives CASSRPGQGTYGYTF.